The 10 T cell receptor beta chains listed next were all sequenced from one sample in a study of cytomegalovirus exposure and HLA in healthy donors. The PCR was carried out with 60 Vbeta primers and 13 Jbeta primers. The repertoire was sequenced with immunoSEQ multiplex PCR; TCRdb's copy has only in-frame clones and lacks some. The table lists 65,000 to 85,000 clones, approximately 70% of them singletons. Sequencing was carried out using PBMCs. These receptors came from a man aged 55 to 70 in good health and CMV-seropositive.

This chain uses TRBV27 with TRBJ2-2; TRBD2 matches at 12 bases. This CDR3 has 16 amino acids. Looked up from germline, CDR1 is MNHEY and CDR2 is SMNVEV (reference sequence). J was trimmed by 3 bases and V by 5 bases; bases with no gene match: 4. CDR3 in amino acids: CASSTTSGGYTGELFF. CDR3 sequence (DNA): TGTGCCAGCAGTACCACTAGCGGGGGGTACACCGGGGAGCTGTTTTTT.

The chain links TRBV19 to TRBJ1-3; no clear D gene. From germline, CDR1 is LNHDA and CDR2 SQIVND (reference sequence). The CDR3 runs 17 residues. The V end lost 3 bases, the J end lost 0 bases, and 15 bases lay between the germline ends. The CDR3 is CASSMILGGGSGNTIYF. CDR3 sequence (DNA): TGTGCCAGTAGTATGATTCTCGGCGGCGGCTCTGGAAACACCATATATTTT.

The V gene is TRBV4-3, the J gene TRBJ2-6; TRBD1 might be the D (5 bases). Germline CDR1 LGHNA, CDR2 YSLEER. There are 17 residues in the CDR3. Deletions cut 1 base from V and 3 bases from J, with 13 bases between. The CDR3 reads CASSQVQGVIGANVLTF. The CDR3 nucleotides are TGCGCCAGCAGCCAAGTTCAGGGTGTTATTGGGGCCAACGTCCTGACTTTC.

CDR3: CASSQAGQGSTDTQYF. CDR3 DNA sequence: TGTGCCAGCAGCCAAGCGGGACAGGGAAGCACAGATACGCAGTATTTT. The rearrangement links TRBV4-2 to TRBJ2-3, with 9 bases fitting TRBD1. The CDR3 is 16 amino acids. V was pared by 1 base and J by 0 bases, with 2 bases of the junction left unmatched. The germline V gene encodes CDR1 LGHNA and CDR2 YNFKEQ.

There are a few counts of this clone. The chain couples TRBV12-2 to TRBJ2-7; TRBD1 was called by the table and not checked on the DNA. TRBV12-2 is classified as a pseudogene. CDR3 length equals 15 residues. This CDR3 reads CASRLDCRGIAEQYF. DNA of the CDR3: TGTGCAAGTCGCTTAGATTGCAGGGGCATTGCCGAGCAGTACTTC.

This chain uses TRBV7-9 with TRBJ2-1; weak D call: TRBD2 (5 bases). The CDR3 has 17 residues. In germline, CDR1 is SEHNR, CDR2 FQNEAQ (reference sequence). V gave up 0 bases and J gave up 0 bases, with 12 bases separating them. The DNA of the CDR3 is TGTGCCAGCAGCTTAGCTCCGGGATTCAACTCCTACAATGAGCAGTTCTTC. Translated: CASSLAPGFNSYNEQFF.

The CDR3 protein is CAWSHRSGQPQHF. The CDR3, as DNA: TGTGCCTGGAGTCATAGGTCGGGGCAGCCCCAGCATTTT. This sequence joins TRBV30 and TRBJ1-5; D is unclear. Germline loops: CDR1 GTSNPN, CDR2 SVGIG (reference sequence). Trimming removed 2 bases from V and 7 bases from J, with 12 bases in between. This CDR3 has 13 amino acids. Supplemented by reference TRBV30 and TRBJ1-5, the full variable domain reads SQTIHQWPATLVQPVGSPLSLECTVEGTSNPNLYWYRQAAGRGLQLLFYSVGIGQISSEVPQNLSASRPQDRQFILSSKKLLLSDSGFYLCAWSHRSGQPQHFGDGTRLSIL.

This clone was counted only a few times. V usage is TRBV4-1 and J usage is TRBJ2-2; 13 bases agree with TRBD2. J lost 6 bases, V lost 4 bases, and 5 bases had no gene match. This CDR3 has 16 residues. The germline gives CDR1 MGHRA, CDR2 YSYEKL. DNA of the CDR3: TGCGCCAGCAGCCGTACTAGCGGGAGGGCCGCCGGGGAGCTGTTTTTT. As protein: CASSRTSGRAAGELFF.

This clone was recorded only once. The CDR3 sequence: CSAQGTGQSYEQYF. The CDR3 DNA sequence: TGCAGCGCCCAAGGGACAGGGCAATCCTACGAGCAGTACTTC. The chain has TRBV29-1 and TRBJ2-7; 9 bases map to TRBD1. This CDR3 region has 14 residues. V lost 7 bases, J lost 1 base, and 8 bases stayed unmatched. CDR1 SQVTM and CDR2 ANQGSEA come from the germline V gene.

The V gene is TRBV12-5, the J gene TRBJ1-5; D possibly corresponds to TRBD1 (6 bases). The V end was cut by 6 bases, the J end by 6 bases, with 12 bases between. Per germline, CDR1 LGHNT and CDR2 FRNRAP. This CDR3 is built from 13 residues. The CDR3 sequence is CASGQGIPQPQHF. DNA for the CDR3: TGTGCTAGTGGACAGGGTATCCCTCAGCCCCAGCATTTT.